This T cell receptor beta chain derives from a study of T-cell reconstitution after alpha-beta-depleted transplantation in children. Molecular barcoding with unique molecular identifiers was used for the TCRbeta library. MiXCR was run by TCRdb on the PCR reads, yielding one entry per CDR3 protein. Among 200,000 to 250,000 distinct CDR3 sequences listed, roughly 8.2% were seen once. This clonotype was seen repeatedly, ten times or more. The antigen remains unidentified. Relative to the germline gene, one junction end is altered; a read error may explain this. Study observations and caveats: About two months after transplant, alpha-beta T cells reportedly came from several hundred expanded graft clones. From newly produced T cells came most of the T-cell counts and diversity one year after transplant.

The germline V gene encodes CDR1 SGHAT and CDR2 FQNNGV. The CDR3 extends over 18 amino acids. The chain combines TRBV11-2 with TRBJ2-6, with 8 bases that match TRBD2. This specimen was PBMCs, mostly from graft donor cells, taken 180 days after TCRalphabeta/CD19-depleted stem cell transplant. This TCR was sampled from a male patient between 5 and 17 years old who had a stem cell transplant for acute lymphoblastic leukemia, so the T cells may come from the graft donor. For the CDR3, the DNA is TGTGCCAGCAGCTTAGATAGCCCTAGCGGGTATGGGTCCAACGTCCTGACTTTC. Protein product: CASSLDSPSGYGSNVLTF. Supplemented by reference TRBV11-2 and TRBJ2-6, the full variable domain reads EAGVAQSPRYKIIEKRQSVAFWCNPISGHATLYWYQQILGQGPKLLIQFQNNGVVDDSQLPKDRFSAERLKGVDSTLKIQPAKLEDSAVYLCASSLDSPSGYGSNVLTFGAGSRLTVL.